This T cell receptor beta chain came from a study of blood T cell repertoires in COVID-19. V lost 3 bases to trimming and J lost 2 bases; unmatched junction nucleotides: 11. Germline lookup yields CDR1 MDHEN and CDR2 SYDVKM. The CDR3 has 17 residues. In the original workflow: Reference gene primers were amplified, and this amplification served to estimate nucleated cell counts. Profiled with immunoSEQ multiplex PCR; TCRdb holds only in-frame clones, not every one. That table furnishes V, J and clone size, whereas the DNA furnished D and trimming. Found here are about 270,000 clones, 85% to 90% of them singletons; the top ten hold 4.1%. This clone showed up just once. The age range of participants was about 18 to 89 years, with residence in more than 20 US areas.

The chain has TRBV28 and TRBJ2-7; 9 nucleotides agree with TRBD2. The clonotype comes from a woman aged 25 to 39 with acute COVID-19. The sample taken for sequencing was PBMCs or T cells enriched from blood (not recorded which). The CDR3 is CASSLELMAGGPYEQYF. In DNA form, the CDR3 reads TGTGCCAGCAGTTTGGAATTAATGGCGGGAGGGCCCTACGAGCAGTACTTC.